A selection of T cell receptor beta chains follows, all from one sample in a study of blood T cell repertoires in COVID-19. Sequenced by immunoSEQ multiplex PCR; TCRdb stores in-frame clones only, minus some. Seen here are under 200,000 clones, about 85% observed once, and the top ten hold more than 6.5%. Sample: peripheral blood. These receptors were collected from a woman aged 80 or over in a cohort sampled during active or convalescent COVID-19. CDR3s include the opening cysteine and the closing phenylalanine or tryptophan. Each record gives: CDR3 length, D gene, clone size, V gene, J gene, CDR3 protein, CDR3 DNA. A D gene is named only where the DNA matches it firmly. Clone sizes are given selectively: once, few, many, or a class where the clone is expanded.

CDR3 length: 15
D gene: .
clone size: .
V gene: TRBV11-3
J gene: TRBJ2-3
CDR3 protein: CASSFGAASTDTQYF
CDR3 DNA: TGTGCCAGCAGCTTCGGCGCGGCTAGCACAGATACGCAGTATTTT

CDR3 length: 12
D gene: .
clone size: .
V gene: TRBV6-5
J gene: TRBJ1-2
CDR3 protein: CASSSTAFGYTF
CDR3 DNA: TGTGCCAGCAGTTCCACAGCTTTCGGCTACACCTTC

CDR3 length: 15
D gene: .
clone size: .
V gene: TRBV6-5
J gene: TRBJ1-1
CDR3 protein: CASSPVGHLNTEAFF
CDR3 DNA: TGTGCCAGCAGTCCTGTGGGACACTTGAACACTGAAGCTTTCTTT

CDR3 length: 13
D gene: .
clone size: few
V gene: TRBV24-1
J gene: TRBJ2-3
CDR3 protein: CATGIGGTDTQYF
CDR3 DNA: TGTGCCACCGGCATCGGGGGCACAGATACGCAGTATTTT

CDR3 length: 16
D gene: TRBD2
clone size: .
V gene: TRBV7-2
J gene: TRBJ2-5
CDR3 protein: CASSSRGLAGKETQYF
CDR3 DNA: TGTGCCAGCAGCAGCCGGGGACTAGCGGGGAAGGAGACCCAGTACTTC

CDR3 length: 15
D gene: .
clone size: .
V gene: TRBV28
J gene: TRBJ1-2
CDR3 protein: CASTQDTTRDYGYTF
CDR3 DNA: TGTGCCAGCACCCAGGACACGACACGAGATTATGGCTACACCTTC

CDR3 length: 17
D gene: .
clone size: .
V gene: TRBV5-4
J gene: TRBJ2-7
CDR3 protein: CASSLGPAGQSSYEQYF
CDR3 DNA: TGTGCCAGCAGCTTGGGGCCCGCGGGACAGAGCTCCTACGAGCAGTACTTC

CDR3 length: 16
D gene: TRBD1
clone size: few
V gene: TRBV6-1
J gene: TRBJ1-1
CDR3 protein: CASSDPYRGENTEAFF
CDR3 DNA: TGTGCCAGCAGTGACCCTTACAGGGGGGAGAACACTGAAGCTTTCTTT

CDR3 length: 17
D gene: TRBD2
clone size: .
V gene: TRBV7-9
J gene: TRBJ2-1
CDR3 protein: CASSYPGGLARFDEQFF
CDR3 DNA: TGTGCCAGCAGTTACCCGGGGGGACTAGCGAGGTTCGATGAGCAGTTCTTC

CDR3 length: 11
D gene: .
clone size: .
V gene: TRBV20-1
J gene: TRBJ1-1
CDR3 protein: CSARADTEAFF
CDR3 DNA: TGCAGTGCTAGGGCAGACACTGAAGCTTTCTTT

CDR3 length: 19
D gene: TRBD1
clone size: .
V gene: TRBV18
J gene: TRBJ1-5
CDR3 protein: CASCLSWDRECYSNQPQHF
CDR3 DNA: TGTGCCAGCTGCTTGAGTTGGGACAGGGAGTGTTATAGCAATCAGCCCCAGCATTTT

CDR3 length: 15
D gene: TRBD2
clone size: .
V gene: TRBV9
J gene: TRBJ2-1
CDR3 protein: CASSVGTSGSIEQFF
CDR3 DNA: TGTGCCAGCAGCGTAGGCACTAGCGGGAGTATTGAGCAGTTCTTC

CDR3 length: 15
D gene: TRBD2
clone size: .
V gene: TRBV2
J gene: TRBJ2-3
CDR3 protein: CATGLSGGATDTQYF
CDR3 DNA: TGTGCCACGGGCCTTAGCGGGGGGGCAACAGATACGCAGTATTTT

CDR3 length: 16
D gene: TRBD1
clone size: .
V gene: TRBV13
J gene: TRBJ1-2
CDR3 protein: CASSLATGGSNYGYTF
CDR3 DNA: TGTGCCAGCAGCTTGGCGACAGGGGGTAGTAACTATGGCTACACCTTC

CDR3 length: 13
D gene: .
clone size: few
V gene: TRBV24-1
J gene: TRBJ1-2
CDR3 protein: CATSRGTTYGYTF
CDR3 DNA: TGTGCCACCAGCCGCGGGACTACCTATGGCTACACCTTC

CDR3 length: 15
D gene: .
clone size: .
V gene: TRBV5-1
J gene: TRBJ2-2
CDR3 protein: CASSDTAGRTGELFF
CDR3 DNA: TGCGCCAGCAGCGACACCGCGGGACGGACCGGGGAGCTGTTTTTT

CDR3 length: 15
D gene: .
clone size: .
V gene: TRBV6-5
J gene: TRBJ2-1
CDR3 protein: CASRKTIGGYNEQFF
CDR3 DNA: TGTGCCAGCAGAAAGACCATAGGGGGCTACAATGAGCAGTTCTTC

CDR3 length: 15
D gene: TRBD1
clone size: .
V gene: TRBV11-2
J gene: TRBJ2-7
CDR3 protein: CASSLEGTGQSEQYF
CDR3 DNA: TGTGCCAGCAGCTTAGAAGGGACAGGGCAATCCGAGCAGTACTTC

CDR3 length: 14
D gene: TRBD1
clone size: .
V gene: TRBV24-1
J gene: TRBJ1-2
CDR3 protein: CATSEGTGVDGYTF
CDR3 DNA: TGTGCCACCAGTGAAGGGACAGGGGTGGATGGCTACACCTTC

CDR3 length: 13
D gene: .
clone size: .
V gene: TRBV4-1
J gene: TRBJ1-2
CDR3 protein: CASSQEGRWGYTF
CDR3 DNA: TGCGCCAGCAGCCAAGAGGGGCGTTGGGGCTACACCTTC

CDR3 length: 18
D gene: TRBD2
clone size: .
V gene: TRBV9
J gene: TRBJ2-1
CDR3 protein: CASSALLRASGPQGEQFF
CDR3 DNA: TGTGCCAGCAGCGCCCTCCTACGGGCTAGCGGGCCCCAGGGAGAGCAGTTCTTC

CDR3 length: 15
D gene: .
clone size: few
V gene: TRBV27
J gene: TRBJ2-5
CDR3 protein: CASSTGTSGRETQYF
CDR3 DNA: TGTGCCAGCAGTACCGGGACTTCGGGTAGGGAGACCCAGTACTTC

CDR3 length: 13
D gene: .
clone size: .
V gene: TRBV7-6
J gene: TRBJ2-5
CDR3 protein: CASSRELQETQYF
CDR3 DNA: TGTGCCAGCAGCCGGGAGCTTCAAGAGACCCAGTACTTC

CDR3 length: 13
D gene: .
clone size: .
V gene: TRBV7-2
J gene: TRBJ1-1
CDR3 protein: CASSLAGRSSAFF
CDR3 DNA: TGTGCCAGCAGCTTAGCGGGCAGGTCTTCGGCTTTCTTT

CDR3 length: 12
D gene: .
clone size: .
V gene: TRBV30
J gene: TRBJ2-2
CDR3 protein: CAWSGRTGELFF
CDR3 DNA: TGTGCCTGGAGTGGGAGGACCGGGGAGCTGTTTTTT

CDR3 length: 18
D gene: TRBD2
clone size: once
V gene: TRBV4-1
J gene: TRBJ2-1
CDR3 protein: CASSQDGLAGFPSNEQFF
CDR3 DNA: TGCGCCAGCAGCCAAGATGGGCTAGCGGGGTTCCCTAGCAATGAGCAGTTCTTC

CDR3 length: 16
D gene: .
clone size: .
V gene: TRBV5-5
J gene: TRBJ2-7
CDR3 protein: CASSLVGNRVSYEQYF
CDR3 DNA: TGTGCCAGCAGCTTGGTAGGAAACAGGGTGAGCTACGAGCAGTACTTC

CDR3 length: 17
D gene: TRBD1
clone size: .
V gene: TRBV5-1
J gene: TRBJ1-1
CDR3 protein: CASSLEWTGGRTAEAFF
CDR3 DNA: TGCGCCAGCAGCTTGGAATGGACAGGCGGTAGGACAGCTGAAGCTTTCTTT

CDR3 length: 14
D gene: TRBD1
clone size: .
V gene: TRBV6-5
J gene: TRBJ1-5
CDR3 protein: CASSYQGGNQPQHF
CDR3 DNA: TGTGCCAGCAGTTACCAGGGGGGCAATCAGCCCCAGCATTTT

CDR3 length: 14
D gene: TRBD2
clone size: .
V gene: TRBV5-5
J gene: TRBJ2-3
CDR3 protein: CASSLEQLAASLHF
CDR3 DNA: TGTGCCAGCAGCTTGGAACAACTAGCGGCCTCTCTACATTTT

CDR3 length: 14
D gene: .
clone size: .
V gene: TRBV7-2
J gene: TRBJ2-7
CDR3 protein: CASSLGTWIGEQYF
CDR3 DNA: TGTGCCAGCAGCTTAGGGACATGGATAGGCGAGCAGTACTTC